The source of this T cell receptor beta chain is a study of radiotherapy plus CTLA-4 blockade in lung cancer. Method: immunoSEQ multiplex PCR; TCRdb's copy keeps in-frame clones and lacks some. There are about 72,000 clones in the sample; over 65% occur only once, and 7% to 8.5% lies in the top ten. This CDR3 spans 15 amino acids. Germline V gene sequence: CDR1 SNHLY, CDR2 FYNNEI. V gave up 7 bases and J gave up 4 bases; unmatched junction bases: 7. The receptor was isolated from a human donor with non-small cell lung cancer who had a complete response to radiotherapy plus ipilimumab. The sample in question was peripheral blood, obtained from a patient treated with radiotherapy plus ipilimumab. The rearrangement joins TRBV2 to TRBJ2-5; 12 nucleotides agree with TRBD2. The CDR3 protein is CASTPGLAGGETQYF. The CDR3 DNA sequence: TGTGCCAGCACCCCGGGACTAGCGGGCGGAGAGACCCAGTACTTC.